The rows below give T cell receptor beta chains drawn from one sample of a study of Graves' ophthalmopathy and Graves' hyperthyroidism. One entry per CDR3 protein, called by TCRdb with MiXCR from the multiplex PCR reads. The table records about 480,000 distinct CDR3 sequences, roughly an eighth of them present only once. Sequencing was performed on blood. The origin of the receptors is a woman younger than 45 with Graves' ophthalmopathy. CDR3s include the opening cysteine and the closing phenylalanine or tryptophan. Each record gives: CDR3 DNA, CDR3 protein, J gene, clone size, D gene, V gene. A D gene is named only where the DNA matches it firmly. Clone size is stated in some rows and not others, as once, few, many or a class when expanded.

TGCGCCAGCAGCCAAGAAGCACAGGGGGCGTACGAAAACTATGGCTACACCTTC,CASSQEAQGAYENYGYTF,TRBJ1-2,many,TRBD1,TRBV4-1
TGCGCCAGCTTGGCGGCGGGGGGCACAGATACGCAGTATTTT,CASLAAGGTDTQYF,TRBJ2-3,.,TRBD2,TRBV10-2
TGTGCCAGCAGCTTAGCTGGCCAGCGGGACGAGCAGTACTTC,CASSLAGQRDEQYF,TRBJ2-7,few,.,TRBV7-2
TGCGCCAGCAGCGCCTCCGGGACAATCGAGGGGGAGACCCAGTACTTC,CASSASGTIEGETQYF,TRBJ2-5,few,.,TRBV5-1
TGTGCCACCAGTGACCCGACAGGGGATGGCTACACCTTC,CATSDPTGDGYTF,TRBJ1-2,.,TRBD1,TRBV24-1
TGCAGTGCTTACCAGGTGCAGGGGGATAATTCACCCCTCCACTTT,CSAYQVQGDNSPLHF,TRBJ1-6,many,TRBD1,TRBV20-1
TGTGCCAGCACCCCTCTAGCGGGAGGCACGGGAACAGATACGCAGTATTTT,CASTPLAGGTGTDTQYF,TRBJ2-3,many,TRBD2,TRBV6-2/TRBV6-3
TGTGCCAGCAGCTTAGCCGGACAGGGAAACACCATATATTTT,CASSLAGQGNTIYF,TRBJ1-3,many,.,TRBV7-6
TGCAGTGCCTTGACAGGGGGCCAAAATCAGCCCCAGCATTTT,CSALTGGQNQPQHF,TRBJ1-5,many,TRBD1,TRBV20-1
TGTGCCAGCAGCCCCAGGGACAGGGGGAAATACACTGAAGCTTTCTTT,CASSPRDRGKYTEAFF,TRBJ1-1,many,TRBD1,TRBV4-2
TGTGCCAGCAGTCCCCCCGGGGAGAATCAGCCCCAGCATTTT,CASSPPGENQPQHF,TRBJ1-5,many,.,TRBV28
TGCAGTGCGGGTCAGGGAGCTGGAAACACCATATATTTT,CSAGQGAGNTIYF,TRBJ1-3,many,.,TRBV20-1
TGTGCCAGCAGTTACTCGGGGACAGTTGGCTACACCTTC,CASSYSGTVGYTF,TRBJ1-2,many,TRBD1,TRBV6-5
TGTGCCAGCAGTGAATCCGGGTTCTATGGCTACACCTTC,CASSESGFYGYTF,TRBJ1-2,many,.,TRBV6-1
TGTGCCAGTAGTTACCGACCGAACTCTGAAGCTTTCTTT,CASSYRPNSEAFF,TRBJ1-1,.,.,TRBV19
TGTGCCATCGGGACTAGCGGTGACTCCTACGAGCAGTACTTC,CAIGTSGDSYEQYF,TRBJ2-7,many,TRBD2,TRBV6-1
TGCGCCAGCAGCCGACACTCCGCCCTTGACGAGCAGTACTTC,CASSRHSALDEQYF,TRBJ2-7,.,.,TRBV4-1
TGTGCCAGCAGGCCGCAGGGGAATAAGGACGAGCAGTACTTC,CASRPQGNKDEQYF,TRBJ2-7,many,.,TRBV28
TGTGCCAGTAGGGACAGGGATGGCAATCAGCCCCAGCATTTT,CASRDRDGNQPQHF,TRBJ1-5,many,TRBD1,TRBV19
TGTGCCAGCAGTGAACGGGACAGGGGGTCCTACGAGCAGTACTTC,CASSERDRGSYEQYF,TRBJ2-7,.,TRBD1,TRBV6-1
TGCAGTGCTAGAGCAGGGATGGAGAACTATGGCTACACCTTC,CSARAGMENYGYTF,TRBJ1-2,.,.,TRBV20-1
TGTGCCAGCAGCCAAGTCGAGAGCCAAGAGACCCAGTACTTC,CASSQVESQETQYF,TRBJ2-5,many,.,TRBV4-2
TGTGCCAGCAGTCGTCCCGGGACAGGGGATGAGCAGTACTTC,CASSRPGTGDEQYF,TRBJ2-7,many,TRBD1,TRBV12-3/TRBV12-4
TGTGCCAGCAGCTTAGAGGGGGCAGGCGAGCAGTACTTC,CASSLEGAGEQYF,TRBJ2-7,many,TRBD1,TRBV7-9
TGTGCCAGCAGTTACTCGCGCGGTTTCCAGCCCCAGCATTTT,CASSYSRGFQPQHF,TRBJ1-5,many,.,TRBV6-2/TRBV6-3
TGTGCCAGCTCACCAGTGGACAGGGGACAGCCCCAGCATTTT,CASSPVDRGQPQHF,TRBJ1-5,.,TRBD1,TRBV18
TGTGCCAGCAGCCCTAGCAGGGCCTCTAATTCACCCCTCCACTTT,CASSPSRASNSPLHF,TRBJ1-6,.,.,TRBV7-8
TGTGCCAGCACCCTTGACTGGGCGGTGAGCAATCAGCCCCAGCATTTT,CASTLDWAVSNQPQHF,TRBJ1-5,many,.,TRBV28